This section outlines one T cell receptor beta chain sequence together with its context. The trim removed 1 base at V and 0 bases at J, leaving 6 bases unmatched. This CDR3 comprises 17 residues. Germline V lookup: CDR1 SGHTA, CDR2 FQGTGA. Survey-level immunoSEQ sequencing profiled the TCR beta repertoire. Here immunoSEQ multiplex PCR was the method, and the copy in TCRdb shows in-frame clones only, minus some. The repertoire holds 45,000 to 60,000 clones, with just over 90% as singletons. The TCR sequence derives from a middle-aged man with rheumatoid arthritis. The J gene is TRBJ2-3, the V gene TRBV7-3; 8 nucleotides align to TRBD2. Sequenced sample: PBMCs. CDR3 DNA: TGTGCCAGCAGCTTAAGGGGGGCTAGCGGGAGCACAGATACGCAGTATTTT. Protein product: CASSLRGASGSTDTQYF. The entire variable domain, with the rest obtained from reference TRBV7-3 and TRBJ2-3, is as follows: GAGVSQTPSNKVTEKGKYVELRCDPISGHTALYWYRQSLGQGPEFLIYFQGTGAADDSGLPNDRFFAVRPEGSVSTLKIQRTERGDSAVYLCASSLRGASGSTDTQYFGPGTRLTVL.